The 12 T cell receptor beta chains listed next were all sequenced from one sample in a study of CD8+ T cells in alopecia areata. Treatment given: oral pan-JAK inhibitor, 5-10 mg twice daily. Investigators isolated RNA and reverse transcribed it into cDNA to act as the sequencing template. This table comes from immunoSEQ multiplex PCR, and its TCRdb copy is limited to in-frame clones, with some not included. The sample holds about 140,000 clones, 85% to 90% seen once. This specimen was CD8+ T cells sorted from blood, taken at week 4, from a patient treated with tofacitinib. All receptors derive from a human donor with alopecia areata.

The chain is built from TRBV10-3 and TRBJ2-3, with 9 bases lining up with TRBD2. The CDR3 sequence is 15 residues long. J lost 0 bases, V lost 8 bases, and 6 bases had no gene match. Germline CDR1 and CDR2: ENHRY and SYGVKD. In DNA, the CDR3 is TGTGCCATCGAGGAGACTAGCGGCAGCACAGATACGCAGTATTTT. Encoded protein: CAIEETSGSTDTQYF.

The chain has TRBV2 and TRBJ2-1; tentatively, D is TRBD1 or TRBD2 (5 bases each). This CDR3 has 15 residues. Germline V gene sequence: CDR1 SNHLY, CDR2 FYNNEI. Trimming left V 3 bases short and J 6 bases short, with 15 bases between. The CDR3 loop is CASSEWEIQANEQFF. DNA of the CDR3: TGTGCCAGCAGTGAGTGGGAGATACAGGCCAATGAGCAGTTCTTC.

The chain has TRBV27 and TRBJ1-5; no clear D. Germline-derived CDR1 and CDR2 are MNHEY and SMNVEV (reference sequence). V dropped 2 bases and J dropped 0 bases, with 14 bases sitting between them. There are 17 residues in the CDR3. CDR3 sequence (DNA): TGTGCCAGCAGTTTAATAGGGCCCCCAATTAGCAATCAGCCCCAGCATTTT. Translating gives CASSLIGPPISNQPQHF.

The chain links TRBV9 to TRBJ1-1; no clear D. Per germline, CDR1 SGDLS and CDR2 YYNGEE. Deletions cut 3 bases from V and 0 bases from J, with 15 bases between. The CDR3 contains 16 residues. The CDR3 is CASSARETTLNTEAFF. In DNA, the CDR3 is TGTGCCAGCAGCGCTAGGGAGACGACTCTGAACACTGAAGCTTTCTTT.

The rearrangement joins TRBV5-1 to TRBJ2-1, with 10 bases fitting TRBD2. The CDR3 has 15 amino acids. V lost 3 bases, J lost 7 bases, and 7 bases stayed unmatched. Germline CDR1 reads SGHRS; CDR2 reads YFSETQ. CDR3 in amino acids: CASSWGEREGNEQFF. In DNA form, the CDR3 reads TGCGCCAGCAGCTGGGGCGAGCGGGAGGGGAATGAGCAGTTCTTC. Variable domain in full (rest from reference TRBV5-1 and TRBJ2-1): KAGVTQTPRYLIKTRGQQVTLSCSPISGHRSVSWYQQTPGQGLQFLFEYFSETQRNKGNFPGRFSGRQFSNSRSEMNVSTLELGDSALYLCASSWGEREGNEQFFGPGTRLTVL.

This clone was seen once. The chain has TRBV7-9 and TRBJ2-7; maybe TRBD1 (6 bases). This CDR3 is built from 14 residues. Germline CDR1 SEHNR, CDR2 FQNEAQ (reference sequence). The V gene lost 5 bases and the J gene lost 2 bases, with 13 bases spanning the gap. Here the CDR3 DNA reads TGTGCCAGCAGCCCACAGGGTAGAACCTACGAGCAGTACTTC. This encodes CASSPQGRTYEQYF.

V and J are TRBV27 and TRBJ2-7; 13 bases line up with TRBD2. Germline V gene data show CDR1 as MNHEY and CDR2 as SMNVEV (reference sequence). V lost 5 bases, J lost 6 bases, and 7 bases stayed unmatched. CDR3 length equals 15 residues. The DNA of the CDR3 is TGTGCCAGCAGTGTTGGACTAGCGGGAGTGGGCGAGCAGTACTTC. It specifies CASSVGLAGVGEQYF.

The chain combines TRBV30 with TRBJ2-5; D gene ambiguous. The tail of the sequence fits TRBJ2-7 better, so the J call may be wrong. The CDR3 is 12 amino acids. CDR1 GTSNPN and CDR2 SVGIG come from the germline V gene (reference sequence). CDR3 amino acids: CAWRDDGYEQYF. CDR3 coding DNA: TGTGCCTGGAGGGATGACGGCTACGAGCAGTACTTC.

The chain couples TRBV11-2 to TRBJ2-2; D assignment may be TRBD1 or TRBD2 (6 bases each). This CDR3 has 16 residues. With 5 bases removed from V and 2 bases from J, the gap between germline ends came to 15 bases. CDR1 is SGHAT, CDR2 FQNNGV, per germline. The CDR3 region has the DNA TGTGCCAGCAGCCTCAACGAGGGGGGAAACACCGGGGAGCTGTTTTTT. This sequence encodes CASSLNEGGNTGELFF.

V is TRBV6-1 and J is TRBJ2-7; D may be TRBD1 (6 bases). The CDR3 runs 14 residues. Germline V gene data show CDR1 as MNHNS and CDR2 as SASEGT. V was cut by 4 bases and J by 2 bases, with 12 bases left in between. In nucleotides, the CDR3 is TGTGCCAGCAGTGGTACAGGGACCGCCTACGAGCAGTACTTC. Translating it yields CASSGTGTAYEQYF.

This clone has just one count. The chain links TRBV14 to TRBJ1-2, with D hard to call. The CDR3 runs 15 residues. Germline CDR1 and CDR2: SGHDN and FVKESK. Trimming removed 6 bases from V and 0 bases from J, with 14 bases in between. The CDR3 reads CASRVKGRANYGYTF. The CDR3 coding sequence is TGTGCCAGCAGAGTAAAGGGTCGGGCTAACTATGGCTACACCTTC. Together with reference TRBV14 and TRBJ1-2, the CDR3 gives the full variable domain: EAGVTQFPSHSVIEKGQTVTLRCDPISGHDNLYWYRRVMGKEIKFLLHFVKESKQDESGMPNNRFLAERTGGTYSTLKVQPAELEDSGVYFCASRVKGRANYGYTFGSGTRLTVV.

V and J are TRBV7-9 and TRBJ1-2; unclear D gene. The V and J ends lost 4 bases and 8 bases respectively, with 14 bases between them. This CDR3 has 13 residues. CDR1 and CDR2 (germline): SEHNR, FQNEAQ (reference sequence). The CDR3 is CASSSDPQRGYTF. The DNA of the CDR3 is TGTGCCAGCAGCTCCGATCCCCAACGGGGCTACACCTTC.